The TCR beta chain under discussion was sequenced for a study of blood T cell repertoires in COVID-19. Study summary: COVID-19 samples collected from the United States, Italy and Spain covered acute and convalescent phases. From T cells, B-cell-depleted T cells, or PBMCs came the material, which was cDNA or gDNA.

The authors' processing: Using reference gene primer amplification, nucleated cell counts were estimated. TCRdb's copy holds only in-frame clones and misses some; the assay was immunoSEQ multiplex PCR. The V and J calls and clone size are taken from that table; D and trimming were inferred from the DNA. The table includes around 200,000 clones, around 84% detected once. J was trimmed by 9 bases and V by 5 bases; bases with no gene match: 6. CDR1 is SGHTA, CDR2 FQGTGA, per germline. This CDR3 comprises 13 residues. This chain connects TRBV7-3 to TRBJ2-1, with 8 bases fitting TRBD1. The clonotype originates from a woman over 75 with acute or convalescent COVID-19. Sequencing used peripheral blood. The CDR3 sequence: CASSVTGVTEQFF. The CDR3 DNA reads TGTGCCAGCAGCGTGACAGGGGTAACTGAGCAGTTCTTC.